Listed here is a single TCR beta chain. The data derive from a study of T cell responses to AZD1222 COVID-19 vaccine. Some clones are missing from TCRdb's copy, which holds only in-frame ones; the method was immunoSEQ multiplex PCR. The table includes roughly 70,000 clones, approximately 90% detected once. This CDR3 is built from 17 residues. The germline V gene encodes CDR1 SNHLY and CDR2 FYNNEI. V was clipped by 2 bases and J by 0 bases; unmatched bases: 9. V and J are TRBV2 and TRBJ2-7; 8 bases agree with TRBD2. Sequencing was performed on peripheral blood, taken 28 days after the second dose of the MenACWY control vaccine. The source is an adult who received the MenACWY meningococcal vaccine as a control. CDR3: CASSEPTSGLSSYEQYF. Here the CDR3 DNA reads TGTGCCAGCAGTGAACCTACTAGCGGACTAAGCTCCTACGAGCAGTACTTC.